This TCR beta chain was identified during a study of glioma-infiltrating T cells. Regarding the study as a whole: Only very few CDR3 sequences appeared in both tissue and blood. Gliomas, especially low-grade, showed above-expected tissue-blood divergence; non-neoplastic patients showed below.

A word on this clonotype: As yet, its antigen is unknown.

Using RNA template, CDR3s of TCR alpha and beta were amplified with iRepertoire arm-PCR. Tissue mRNA or PBMC total RNA, 100-400 ng, went into one-step reverse transcription and amplification. TCRdb redid the calling of the multiplex PCR reads with MiXCR, one entry per CDR3 protein. The sample lists around 130,000 distinct CDR3 sequences, around 25% seen once, with about 30% in the top ten. From germline, CDR1 is SGHTA and CDR2 FQGNSA. The CDR3 is 13 residues long. The V and J ends lost 5 bases and 9 bases respectively, with 16 bases between them. Sequencing used glioma tissue, nonneoplastic brain tissue, or PBMCs (not recorded which). The chain joins TRBV7-2 to TRBJ2-5; D possibly corresponds to TRBD1 (6 bases). The receptor was isolated from a human donor with low-grade glioma or glioblastoma, undergoing nonglioma brain surgery, or in good health (not recorded which). CDR3 amino acids: CASSRGSLVAQYF. The CDR3 DNA follows: TGTGCCAGCAGCAGGGGGAGTCTGGTGGCCCAGTACTTC.